This TCR beta chain originates from a study of post-analysis software for immune sequencing data. Findings and caveats of the study: Batch-matched samples strongly co-clustered by F measure. Among several TRBV segments more frequent in patients than controls were TRBV5-6, TRBV5-1 and TRBV20-1.

This CDR3 is built from 15 residues. Germline V lookup: CDR1 KGHSH, CDR2 LQKENI. V was cut by 5 bases and J by 3 bases, with 17 bases left in between. As concerns this clonotype: Its antigen is unknown.

The library was made from cDNA and included unique molecular identifiers. Each CDR3 protein is one row after TCRdb ran MiXCR on the PCR reads. The data contain fewer than 550,000 distinct CDR3 sequences, around a third of them singletons. V and J are TRBV18 and TRBJ2-7; D is unclear. The sample was blood. This TCR derives from a girl aged 2-17 years with multiple sclerosis. For the CDR3, the DNA is TGTGCCAGCTCAACCCAGAAAACGCCGAACTACGAGCAGTACTTC. Its protein is CASSTQKTPNYEQYF. Drawing the rest from reference TRBV18 and TRBJ2-7, the complete variable domain is NAGVMQNPRHLVRRRGQEARLRCSPMKGHSHVYWYRQLPEEGLKFMVYLQKENIIDESGMPKERFSAEFPKEGPSILRIQQVVRGDSAAYFCASSTQKTPNYEQYFGPGTRLTVT.